The 12 T cell receptor beta chains below were found in one sample sequenced in a study of blood T cell repertoires in COVID-19. Assay: immunoSEQ multiplex PCR; the TCRdb copy retains only in-frame clones and omits some. The table shows about 160,000 clones, with roughly 90% occurring only once. Sequences were obtained from peripheral blood. The receptor set was obtained from a man aged 60 to 75 with active or convalescent COVID-19.

J is TRBJ1-1 and V is TRBV12-5, with 8 bases matching TRBD1. Unmatched junction bases numbered 4, after V lost 0 bases and J lost 1 base. CDR1 and CDR2 from the germline V gene are LGHNT and FRNRAP. The CDR3 runs 16 residues. This CDR3 is CASGLVQGVTNTEAFF. The CDR3 DNA follows: TGTGCTAGTGGTTTGGTACAGGGGGTGACGAACACTGAAGCTTTCTTT.

The genes are TRBV10-1 and TRBJ2-2; D is perhaps TRBD2 (6 bases). Germline V CDR1 and CDR2: WNHNN, SYGVQD (reference sequence). The CDR3 is 12 amino acids. Trimming stripped 7 bases from V and 8 bases from J, with 11 bases between. CDR3 coding DNA: TGCGCCAGCATGGAGGGGTCAGGGGAGCTGTTTTTT. Amino acids: CASMEGSGELFF.

Points on this clone: At the DNA level, this CDR3 is encoded by other sequences in the same sample as well. V usage is TRBV19 and J usage is TRBJ2-5, with TRBD1 as a possible D gene (5 bases). Germline loops: CDR1 LNHDA, CDR2 SQIVND (reference sequence). The CDR3 is 12 amino acids. V was shortened by 3 bases and J by 5 bases, with 7 bases between the two germline ends. Here the CDR3 reads CASSIQGETQYF. In DNA, the CDR3 is TGTGCCAGTAGTATCCAGGGCGAGACCCAGTACTTC.

J is TRBJ1-2 and V is TRBV7-2; TRBD1 agrees at 8 bases. The CDR3 is 14 amino acids. Trimming at V came to 5 bases and at J to 5 bases, leaving 7 bases not matched to a gene. Per the germline V gene, CDR1 is SGHTA and CDR2 is FQGNSA. CDR3 in amino acids: CASSHRQGQYGYTF. The CDR3 bases are TGTGCCAGCAGCCACAGACAGGGGCAATATGGCTACACCTTC.

The V call is TRBV12-5, the J call TRBJ2-3, with 13 positions matching TRBD2. The CDR3 has 16 residues. Germline CDR1 LGHNT, CDR2 FRNRAP. The junction had 5 bases not matched to a gene; V was cut back by 4 bases and J by 4 bases. The CDR3 nucleotides are TGTGCTAGTGGTTCCGGACTAGCGGGAGCGGCAGATACGCAGTATTTT. It is translated as CASGSGLAGAADTQYF. Supplemented by reference TRBV12-5 and TRBJ2-3, the full variable domain reads DARVTQTPRHKVTEMGQEVTMRCQPILGHNTVFWYRQTMMQGLELLAYFRNRAPLDDSGMPKDRFSAEMPDATLATLKIQPSEPRDSAVYFCASGSGLAGAADTQYFGPGTRLTVL.

V is TRBV27 and J is TRBJ1-1; D possibly corresponds to TRBD1 (6 bases). The CDR3 loop spans 17 amino acids. Trimming removed 2 bases from V and 2 bases from J, with 18 bases in between. Germline V gene lookup returns CDR1 MNHEY and CDR2 SMNVEV (reference sequence). CDR3 sequence: CASSLGRGGLTNTEAFF. CDR3 bases: TGTGCCAGCAGTTTAGGACGGGGGGGCCTTACAAACACTGAAGCTTTCTTT.

This sequence joins TRBV10-3 and TRBJ2-1; the match to TRBD2 covers 9 bases. Germline CDR1 reads ENHRY; CDR2 reads SYGVKD. The CDR3 covers 16 residues. J lost 4 bases, V lost 3 bases, and 7 bases had no gene match. CDR3 nucleotide sequence: TGTGCCATCAGTGATTCTAGCGGGGCCTCATACAATGAGCAGTTCTTC. Its translation is CAISDSSGASYNEQFF.

The rearrangement links TRBV6-5 to TRBJ2-3, with 8 bases aligning to TRBD1. J was trimmed by 6 bases and V by 5 bases; bases with no gene match: 7. Germline CDR1 reads MNHEY; CDR2 reads SVGAGI. The length of the CDR3 is 14 residues. CDR3: CASSLLTGEDTQYF. In DNA, the CDR3 is TGTGCCAGCAGTCTCCTGACAGGGGAGGATACGCAGTATTTT.

The chain links TRBV28 to TRBJ2-7; D not resolved. This CDR3 has 12 amino acids. V dropped 2 bases and J dropped 3 bases, with 5 bases sitting between them. The germline gives CDR1 MDHEN, CDR2 SYDVKM. The CDR3 spells CASSLHGYEQYF. The CDR3, as DNA: TGTGCCAGCAGTTTACACGGCTACGAGCAGTACTTC.

Written as DNA, the CDR3 is TGTGCCAGCAGCCAAGATAGACTAGCCCCTAGCACAGATACGCAGTATTTT. Protein product: CASSQDRLAPSTDTQYF. The V and J genes are TRBV3-1 (or the pseudogene TRBV3-2) and TRBJ2-3, with 7 bases that match TRBD2. CDR1 and CDR2 (germline): LGHDT, YNNKEL (reference sequence). CDR3 size: 17 residues. The trim removed 0 bases at V and 0 bases at J, leaving 6 bases unmatched.

The chain is built from TRBV11-2 and TRBJ2-3; possibly TRBD1 for D (6 bases). This CDR3 is built from 16 residues. The germline V and J ends were trimmed by 4 bases and 3 bases, with 17 bases remaining between them. Germline CDR1 reads SGHAT; CDR2 reads FQNNGV. CDR3 DNA sequence: TGTGCCAGCAGCTCCCTTCCCCAGGGGAGAACAGATACGCAGTATTTT. This sequence encodes CASSSLPQGRTDTQYF.

This chain links TRBV18 with TRBJ1-1, with D perhaps TRBD1 (5 bases). V lost 2 bases to trimming and J lost 3 bases, with 10 bases between them. The length of the CDR3 is 14 residues. CDR1 and CDR2 from the germline V gene are KGHSH and LQKENI. The CDR3 spells CASSPFEGDTEAFF. The CDR3 DNA follows: TGTGCCAGCTCACCATTTGAAGGGGACACTGAAGCTTTCTTT.